These 9 T cell receptor beta chains share one sample of origin, sequenced in a study of vaccination and CD4 T cells after COVID-19. Scientists ran DNA taken from cultured CD4+ T cells through the Oncomine TCR Beta short-read assay for sequencing. Each CDR3 protein gets one entry after TCRdb re-called the PCR reads with MiXCR. The table records 6,500 to 7,500 distinct CDR3 sequences, approximately 31% of them present only once. These receptors' antigens are unknown. The treatment is: 10-day PBMC culture with coronavirus spike peptide pools or control peptides (ViraFEST assay). During the years 2011-2018, before the COVID-19 pandemic, the unexposed donor's CD4+ T cells were collected. Source material: CD4+ T cells from blood, cultured in vitro. The receptors were sampled from a human donor in good health.

Sample share makes this clonotype medium-sized (0.01 to 0.1%). The chain employs TRBV6-4 and TRBJ2-1, with TRBD2 identical over 14 bases. Per germline, CDR1 MRHNA and CDR2 SNTAGT. The V segment lost 4 bases and the J segment 6 bases; nucleotides outside the gene matches: 5. The CDR3 consists of 16 residues. CDR3 amino acids: CASSATSGGAVNEQFF. CDR3 in DNA: TGTGCCAGCAGTGCGACTAGCGGGGGGGCGGTCAATGAGCAGTTCTTC.

The table lists this clonotype with a few counts. The V gene is TRBV7-9, the J gene TRBJ2-5; 12 nucleotides line up with TRBD2. The CDR3 sequence is 17 residues long. V was pared by 5 bases and J by 0 bases, with 7 bases of the junction left unmatched. Germline-derived CDR1 and CDR2 are SEHNR and FQNEAQ (reference sequence). CDR3 sequence: CASSRTSGGTYQETQYF. CDR3 in DNA: TGTGCCAGCAGCCGTACTAGCGGGGGGACGTACCAAGAGACCCAGTACTTC.

This chain joins TRBV18 and TRBJ2-5, with a weak D call TRBD1 (5 bases). Germline CDR1 and CDR2: KGHSH and LQKENI. Trimming stripped 1 base from V and 5 bases from J, with 11 bases between. The CDR3 loop spans 14 amino acids. The CDR3 loop is CASSPRTSDETQYF. DNA of the CDR3: TGTGCCAGCTCACCACGGACATCGGACGAGACCCAGTACTTC.

This clonotype counts as medium-sized. The chain combines TRBV20-1 with TRBJ1-4; D not resolved. CDR1 is DFQATT, CDR2 SNEGSKA, per germline (reference sequence). The CDR3 length is 15 residues. Trimming left V 0 bases short and J 2 bases short, with 10 bases between. The CDR3 region has the DNA TGCAGTGCTAGAGATTATCGAGGGACTAATGAAAAACTGTTTTTT. Encoded protein: CSARDYRGTNEKLFF.

The table lists this clonotype with a few counts. This sequence joins TRBV6-5 and TRBJ1-6; 9 positions match TRBD1. V was pared by 2 bases and J by 10 bases, with 9 bases of the junction left unmatched. CDR1 is MNHEY and CDR2 is SVGAGI in the germline V gene. The CDR3 runs 16 residues. The CDR3 protein is CASSYGPGQGKSPLHF. As DNA, the CDR3 is TGTGCCAGCAGTTACGGGCCGGGACAGGGAAAATCACCCCTCCACTTT.

This chain links TRBV24-1 with TRBJ1-1; possible D gene TRBD1, 6 bases. The CDR3 spans 15 residues. Trimming cost V 4 bases and J 5 bases, with 16 bases left between them. Germline assignment: CDR1 KGHDR and CDR2 SFDVKD. In DNA form, the CDR3 reads TGTGCCACCAGTGACTCTTTGACAGGCGGGACTGAAGCTTTCTTT. This sequence encodes CATSDSLTGGTEAFF.

The CDR3 reads CASSPTRGNTEAFF. The DNA for the CDR3 is TGTGCCAGCTCACCGACGAGAGGGAACACTGAAGCTTTCTTT. The genes are TRBV18 and TRBJ1-1, with D unresolved. This CDR3 region has 14 residues. V lost 3 bases to trimming and J lost 1 base, with 9 bases between them. The germline gives CDR1 KGHSH, CDR2 LQKENI. The whole variable domain, filled in from reference TRBV18 and TRBJ1-1, reads NAGVMQNPRHLVRRRGQEARLRCSPMKGHSHVYWYRQLPEEGLKFMVYLQKENIIDESGMPKERFSAEFPKEGPSILRIQQVVRGDSAAYFCASSPTRGNTEAFFGQGTRLTVV.

V usage is TRBV19 and J usage is TRBJ2-3; no clear D gene. Germline CDR1 reads LNHDA; CDR2 reads SQIVND (reference sequence). The CDR3 totals 12 residues. V lost 7 bases, J lost 2 bases, and 7 bases lay in between. The CDR3 sequence: CASNSFTDTQYF. The CDR3 DNA reads as TGTGCCAGTAACTCCTTCACAGATACGCAGTATTTT.

Comments on this clonotype: This may be a read error, as it is one base from a much larger clone. The rearrangement links TRBV6-5 to TRBJ1-2, with D uncertain. The CDR3 length is 11 residues. Germline lookup yields CDR1 MNHEY and CDR2 SVGAGI. The CDR3 DNA is TGTGCCAGCGGTTACGGTGATGGCTACACCTTC. Translation: CASGYGDGYTF.